These 8 T cell receptor beta chains share one sample of origin, sequenced in a study of identifying expanded T cells in peripheral blood. Here immunoSEQ multiplex PCR was the method, and the copy in TCRdb shows in-frame clones only, minus some. The sample includes 90,000 or so clones, 86% seen only once; the top ten take 4.5% to 7%. The sample was blood. The receptors shown here come from a person between 18 and 69 years old in good health.

This clone was seen ten or more times. The genes are TRBV19 and TRBJ1-1; D gene uncertain. The V end was cut by 8 bases, the J end by 5 bases, with 12 bases between. The CDR3 spans 12 residues. Germline CDR1 and CDR2: LNHDA and SQIVND (reference sequence). The CDR3 sequence: CASHKGWTEAFF. The CDR3 DNA is TGTGCCAGTCACAAAGGTTGGACTGAAGCTTTCTTT. The variable domain in full, completed from reference TRBV19 and TRBJ1-1, reads DGGITQSPKYLFRKEGQNVTLSCEQNLNHDAMYWYRQDPGQGLRLIYYSQIVNDFQKGDIAEGYSVSREKKESFPLTVTSAQKNPTAFYLCASHKGWTEAFFGQGTRLTVV.

This clone was detected only a few times. This sequence joins TRBV30 and TRBJ1-1; possibly TRBD1 for D (6 bases). Germline CDR1 is GTSNPN and CDR2 is SVGIG (reference sequence). V dropped 0 bases and J dropped 6 bases, with 17 bases sitting between them. The CDR3 runs to 15 residues. The CDR3 region has the DNA TGTGCCTGGAGTGTACTCGCAGGGGAAGGCGCTGAAGCTTTCTTT. Amino acid sequence: CAWSVLAGEGAEAFF.

This sequence joins TRBV30 and TRBJ1-3; the D is unclear. Per the germline V gene, CDR1 is GTSNPN and CDR2 is SVGIG (reference sequence). The length of the CDR3 is 14 residues. With 0 bases removed from V and 2 bases from J, the gap between germline ends came to 8 bases. The CDR3 protein is CAWSVWSPGNTIYF. In DNA form, the CDR3 reads TGTGCCTGGAGTGTCTGGTCCCCTGGAAACACCATATATTTT. The full variable domain, completed using reference TRBV30 and TRBJ1-3, is SQTIHQWPATLVQPVGSPLSLECTVEGTSNPNLYWYRQAAGRGLQLLFYSVGIGQISSEVPQNLSASRPQDRQFILSSKKLLLSDSGFYLCAWSVWSPGNTIYFGEGSWLTVV.

The V and J genes are TRBV2 and TRBJ2-1; D tentatively fits TRBD1 or TRBD2 (5 bases each). Germline CDR1 SNHLY, CDR2 FYNNEI. The CDR3 sequence is 13 residues long. Trimming left V 6 bases short and J 10 bases short, with 16 bases between. The CDR3 DNA reads TGTGCCAGCAGGGGGGAACGCCTAAGGGAGCAGTTCTTC. Amino acids: CASRGERLREQFF.

V and J are TRBV7-8 and TRBJ1-2; TRBD1 is a possible D gene (6 bases). The CDR3 is 16 residues long. Trimming took 5 bases from V and 0 from J, leaving 16 bases between them. Germline loops: CDR1 SGHVS, CDR2 FQNEAQ. The CDR3 loop reads CASSPAVRTANYGYTF. CDR3 in DNA: TGTGCCAGCAGCCCCGCGGTCAGGACAGCTAACTATGGCTACACCTTC.

This clone was detected only a few times. V is TRBV15 and J is TRBJ1-6; TRBD1 aligns across 7 bases. Trimming removed 7 bases from V and 7 bases from J; junction bases left unmatched: 7. The CDR3 runs 14 residues. Per germline, CDR1 LNHNV and CDR2 YYDKDF (reference sequence). The CDR3 bases are TGTGCCACCACAAGGGGGACAGCAAATTCACCCCTCCACTTT. It translates to CATTRGTANSPLHF.

The J gene is TRBJ1-2, the V gene TRBV7-9; D unclear. The CDR3 is 13 amino acids. V was cut by 0 bases and J by 4 bases, with 6 bases left in between. Germline CDR1 SEHNR, CDR2 FQNEAQ (reference sequence). The CDR3 DNA follows: TGTGCCAGCAGCTTAGCGGTCTCCTATGGCTACACCTTC. Encoded protein: CASSLAVSYGYTF.

This chain links TRBV11-2 with TRBJ2-7; 7 bases fit TRBD1. In germline, CDR1 is SGHAT, CDR2 FQNNGV. CDR3 length equals 12 residues. V shed 8 bases and J 6 bases; nucleotides not matched to a gene: 7. CDR3 in amino acids: CASSRGSGEQYF. The CDR3 nucleotides read TGTGCCAGCTCCAGGGGGTCGGGCGAGCAGTACTTC.